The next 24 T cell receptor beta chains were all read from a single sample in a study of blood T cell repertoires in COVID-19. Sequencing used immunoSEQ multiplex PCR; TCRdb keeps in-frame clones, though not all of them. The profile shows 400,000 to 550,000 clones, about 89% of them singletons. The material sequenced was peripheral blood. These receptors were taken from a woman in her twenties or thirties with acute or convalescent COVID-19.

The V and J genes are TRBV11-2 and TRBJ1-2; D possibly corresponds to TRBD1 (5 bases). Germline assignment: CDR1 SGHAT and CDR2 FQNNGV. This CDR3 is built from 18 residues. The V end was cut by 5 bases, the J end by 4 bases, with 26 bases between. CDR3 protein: CASSPVGAGGFDSYGYTF. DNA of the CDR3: TGTGCCAGCAGCCCAGTTGGGGCTGGTGGGTTTGACTCCTATGGCTACACCTTC. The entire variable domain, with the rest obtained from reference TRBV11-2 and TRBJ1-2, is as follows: EAGVAQSPRYKIIEKRQSVAFWCNPISGHATLYWYQQILGQGPKLLIQFQNNGVVDDSQLPKDRFSAERLKGVDSTLKIQPAKLEDSAVYLCASSPVGAGGFDSYGYTFGSGTRLTVV.

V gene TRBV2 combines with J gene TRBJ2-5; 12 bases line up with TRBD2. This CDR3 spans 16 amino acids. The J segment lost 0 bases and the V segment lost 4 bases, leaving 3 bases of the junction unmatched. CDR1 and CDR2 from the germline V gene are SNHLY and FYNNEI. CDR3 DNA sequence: TGTGCCAGCAGTGCGGGACTAGCGGGCAACCAAGAGACCCAGTACTTC. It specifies CASSAGLAGNQETQYF.

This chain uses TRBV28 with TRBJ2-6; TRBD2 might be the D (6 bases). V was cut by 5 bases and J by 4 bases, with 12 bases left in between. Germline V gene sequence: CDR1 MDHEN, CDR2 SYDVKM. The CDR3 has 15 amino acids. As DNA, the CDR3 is TGTGCCAGCAGTCCACCGGGAGCCGGGGCCAACGTCCTGACTTTC. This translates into CASSPPGAGANVLTF.

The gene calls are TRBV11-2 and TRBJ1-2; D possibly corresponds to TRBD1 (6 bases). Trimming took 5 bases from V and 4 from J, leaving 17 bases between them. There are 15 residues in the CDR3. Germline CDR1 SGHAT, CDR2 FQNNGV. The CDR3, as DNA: TGTGCCAGCAGCCCGCGAGGGAGGGGGACCTATGGCTACACCTTC. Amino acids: CASSPRGRGTYGYTF.

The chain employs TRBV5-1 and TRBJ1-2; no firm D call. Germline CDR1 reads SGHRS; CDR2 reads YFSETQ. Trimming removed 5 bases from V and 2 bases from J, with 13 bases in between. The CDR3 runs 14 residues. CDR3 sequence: CASRPLGDNYGYTF. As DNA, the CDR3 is TGCGCCAGCAGACCCCTCGGAGACAACTATGGCTACACCTTC.

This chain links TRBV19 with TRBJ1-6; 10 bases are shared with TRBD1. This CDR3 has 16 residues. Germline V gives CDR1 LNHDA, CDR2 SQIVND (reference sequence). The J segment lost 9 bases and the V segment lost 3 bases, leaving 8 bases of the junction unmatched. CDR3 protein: CASSIFLRDRGSPLHF. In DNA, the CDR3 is TGTGCCAGTAGTATCTTCCTCCGGGACAGGGGTTCACCCCTCCACTTT.

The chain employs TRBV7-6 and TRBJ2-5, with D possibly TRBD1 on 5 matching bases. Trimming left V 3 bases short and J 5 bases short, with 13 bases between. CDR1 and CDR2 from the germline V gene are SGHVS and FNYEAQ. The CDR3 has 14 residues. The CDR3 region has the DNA TGTGCCAGCAGCTTTTTTGGGGCTTCGGAGACCCAGTACTTC. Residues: CASSFFGASETQYF. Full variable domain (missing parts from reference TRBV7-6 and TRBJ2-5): GAGVSQSPRYKVTKRGQDVALRCDPISGHVSLYWYRQALGQGPEFLTYFNYEAQQDKSGLPNDRFSAERPEGSISTLTIQRTEQRDSAMYRCASSFFGASETQYFGPGTRLLVL.

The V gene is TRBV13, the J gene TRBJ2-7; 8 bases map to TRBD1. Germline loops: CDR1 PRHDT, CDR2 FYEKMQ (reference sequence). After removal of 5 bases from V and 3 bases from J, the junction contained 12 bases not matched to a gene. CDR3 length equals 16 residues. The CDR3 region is CASSLSQGARVYEQYF. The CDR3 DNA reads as TGTGCCAGCAGCCTCTCCCAGGGGGCACGCGTCTACGAGCAGTACTTC.

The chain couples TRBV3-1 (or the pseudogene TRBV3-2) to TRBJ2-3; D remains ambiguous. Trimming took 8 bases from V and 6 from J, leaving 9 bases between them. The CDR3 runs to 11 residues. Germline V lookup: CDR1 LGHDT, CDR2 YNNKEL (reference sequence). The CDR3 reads CASQVEDTQYF. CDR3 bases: TGTGCCAGCCAAGTTGAGGATACGCAGTATTTT.

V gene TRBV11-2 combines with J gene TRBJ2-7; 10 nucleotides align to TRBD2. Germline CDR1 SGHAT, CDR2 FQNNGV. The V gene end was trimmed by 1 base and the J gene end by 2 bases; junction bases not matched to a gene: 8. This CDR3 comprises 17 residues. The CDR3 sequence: CASSLVGSGGPTYEQYF. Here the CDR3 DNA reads TGTGCCAGCAGCTTAGTGGGTAGCGGGGGGCCCACCTACGAGCAGTACTTC.

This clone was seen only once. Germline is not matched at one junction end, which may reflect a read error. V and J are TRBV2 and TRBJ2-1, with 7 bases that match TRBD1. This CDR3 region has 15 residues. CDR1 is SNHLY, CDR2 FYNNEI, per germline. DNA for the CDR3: TGTGCCAGCAGGGAAGACAGGGCCATCTACAATGAGCAGTTCTTC. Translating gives CASREDRAIYNEQFF.

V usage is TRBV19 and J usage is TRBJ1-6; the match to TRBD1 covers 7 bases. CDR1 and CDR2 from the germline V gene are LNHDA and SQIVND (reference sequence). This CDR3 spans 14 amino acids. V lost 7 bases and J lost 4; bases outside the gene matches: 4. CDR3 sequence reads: CASKGGLYNSPLHF. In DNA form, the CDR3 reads TGTGCCAGTAAAGGGGGCCTTTATAATTCACCCCTCCACTTT.

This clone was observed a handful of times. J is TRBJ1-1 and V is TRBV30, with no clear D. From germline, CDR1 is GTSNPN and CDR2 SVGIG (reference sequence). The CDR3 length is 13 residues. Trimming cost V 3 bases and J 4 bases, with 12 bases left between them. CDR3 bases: TGTGCCTGGAGCGCCTCGCGAGGCACTGAAGCTTTCTTT. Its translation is CAWSASRGTEAFF.

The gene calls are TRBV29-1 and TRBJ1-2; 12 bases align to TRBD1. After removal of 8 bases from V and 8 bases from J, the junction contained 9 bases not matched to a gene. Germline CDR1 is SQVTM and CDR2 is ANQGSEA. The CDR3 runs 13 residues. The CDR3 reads CSPPWDRGRGYTF. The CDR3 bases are TGCAGCCCCCCGTGGGACAGGGGGCGAGGCTACACCTTC.

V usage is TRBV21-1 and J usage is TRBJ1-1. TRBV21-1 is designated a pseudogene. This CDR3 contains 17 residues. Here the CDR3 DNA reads TGTGCCAGCAGTCTCTGGAGGCAGCCTCGAGGATGGACTGAAGCTTTCTTT. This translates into CASSLWRQPRGWTEAFF.

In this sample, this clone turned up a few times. The CDR3 DNA reads as TGTGCCAGCATGCGGTCAGATAGCAATCAGCCCCAGCATTTT. Its translation is CASMRSDSNQPQHF. This chain connects TRBV2 to TRBJ1-5, with D uncertain. Trimming removed 7 bases at V and 0 bases at J, with 10 bases between. The CDR3 has 14 amino acids. Germline CDR1 reads SNHLY; CDR2 reads FYNNEI.

The CDR3: CASSQDSFQREAFF. The CDR3 DNA reads as TGTGCCAGCAGCCAAGATAGCTTTCAACGAGAAGCTTTCTTT. The chain combines TRBV4-2 with TRBJ1-1; D gene ambiguous. Germline CDR1 is LGHNA and CDR2 is YNFKEQ. V shed 0 bases and J shed 8 bases, with 13 bases lying between them. CDR3 length: 14 residues.

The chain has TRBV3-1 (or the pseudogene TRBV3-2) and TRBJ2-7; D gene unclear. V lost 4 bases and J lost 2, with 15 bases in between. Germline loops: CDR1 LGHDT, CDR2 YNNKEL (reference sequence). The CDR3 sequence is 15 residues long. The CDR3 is CASSPTPAVTYEQYF. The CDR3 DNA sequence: TGTGCCAGCAGCCCGACTCCCGCAGTTACCTACGAGCAGTACTTC.

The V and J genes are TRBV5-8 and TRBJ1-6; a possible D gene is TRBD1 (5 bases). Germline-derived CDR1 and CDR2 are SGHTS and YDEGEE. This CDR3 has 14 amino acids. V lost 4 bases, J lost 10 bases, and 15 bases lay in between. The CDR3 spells CASSQKTVPSPLHF. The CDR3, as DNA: TGTGCCAGCAGCCAGAAGACAGTCCCCTCACCCCTCCACTTT. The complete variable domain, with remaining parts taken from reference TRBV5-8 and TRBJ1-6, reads EAGVTQSPTHLIKTRGQQATLRCSPISGHTSVYWYQQALGLGLQFLLWYDEGEERNRGNFPPRFSGRQFPNYSSELNVNALELEDSALYLCASSQKTVPSPLHFGNGTRLTVT.

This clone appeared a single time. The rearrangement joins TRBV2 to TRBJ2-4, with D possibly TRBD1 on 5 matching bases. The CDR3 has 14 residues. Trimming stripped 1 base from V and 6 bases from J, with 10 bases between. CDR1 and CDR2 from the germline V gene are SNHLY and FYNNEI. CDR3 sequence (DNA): TGTGCCAGCAGTGAAGGTAGACAGACAAACATTCAGTACTTC. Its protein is CASSEGRQTNIQYF.

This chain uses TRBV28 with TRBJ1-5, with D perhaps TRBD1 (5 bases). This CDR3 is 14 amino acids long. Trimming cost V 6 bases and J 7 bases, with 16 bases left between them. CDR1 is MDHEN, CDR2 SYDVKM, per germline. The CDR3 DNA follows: TGTGCCAGCAGCCGTATCTCGGGGGGGCAGCCCCAGCATTTT. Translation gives CASSRISGGQPQHF.

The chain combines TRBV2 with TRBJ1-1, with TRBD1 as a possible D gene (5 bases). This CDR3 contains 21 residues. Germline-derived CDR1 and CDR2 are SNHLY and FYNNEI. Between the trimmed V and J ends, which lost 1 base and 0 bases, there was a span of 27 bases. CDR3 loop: CASSEGYYPVARGTMNTEAFF. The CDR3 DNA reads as TGTGCCAGCAGTGAAGGTTATTACCCGGTGGCAAGGGGAACTATGAACACTGAAGCTTTCTTT.

The chain's CDR3 is CASSLGGLLSGANVLTF. The CDR3 nucleotides are TGTGCCAGCAGCTTGGGCGGGCTCCTCTCTGGGGCCAACGTCCTGACTTTC. The chain has TRBV5-4 and TRBJ2-6; possible D gene TRBD2, 5 bases. Trimming removed 0 bases at V and 0 bases at J, with 10 bases between. Germline V gene sequence: CDR1 SGHNT, CDR2 YYREEE (reference sequence). CDR3 length: 17 residues.

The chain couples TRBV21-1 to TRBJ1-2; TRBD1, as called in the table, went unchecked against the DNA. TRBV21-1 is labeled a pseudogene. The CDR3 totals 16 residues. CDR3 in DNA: TGTGCCAGCAGCAAAGGGGGACAGGTGGAAAACTATGGCTACACCTTC. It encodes CASSKGGQVENYGYTF.